This entry features one T cell receptor (beta chain) sequence. Its antigen is not identified. The data were taken from a study of T cells in Graves' hyperthyroidism and ophthalmopathy. What was amplified from RNA transcripts were TCR beta CDR3 regions. HTBI primers were employed in a first-round RT-PCR of the TCR CDR3. TCRdb itself ran the multiplex PCR reads through MiXCR, one entry per CDR3 protein. This table holds hundreds of thousands of distinct CDR3 sequences, 40% to 55% found once. Study-wide findings and caveats: From stable hyperthyroidism, ophthalmopathy was set apart by a 13 V-J model. Ophthalmopathy was predicted by the model a median of roughly 6.6 months ahead of onset. Researchers found most expanded thyroid clonotypes above 0.001 in blood as well.

Orbital computed tomography and thyroid ultrasound, together with serum TRAb and thyroxine and clinical symptoms, were used for diagnoses. This CDR3 contains 14 residues. The junction had 6 bases not matched to a gene; V was cut back by 4 bases and J by 5 bases. Germline V CDR1 and CDR2: SGHVS, FNYEAQ. The receptor's source is an adult man with Graves' disease, either hyperthyroidism or ophthalmopathy (not recorded which). This sequence joins TRBV7-6 and TRBJ1-1; TRBD1 aligns across 8 bases. The source material was peripheral blood or thyroid tissue (not recorded which). CDR3 loop: CASSSQGEGTEAFF. The CDR3 bases are TGTGCCAGCAGCTCACAGGGGGAGGGGACTGAAGCTTTCTTT.